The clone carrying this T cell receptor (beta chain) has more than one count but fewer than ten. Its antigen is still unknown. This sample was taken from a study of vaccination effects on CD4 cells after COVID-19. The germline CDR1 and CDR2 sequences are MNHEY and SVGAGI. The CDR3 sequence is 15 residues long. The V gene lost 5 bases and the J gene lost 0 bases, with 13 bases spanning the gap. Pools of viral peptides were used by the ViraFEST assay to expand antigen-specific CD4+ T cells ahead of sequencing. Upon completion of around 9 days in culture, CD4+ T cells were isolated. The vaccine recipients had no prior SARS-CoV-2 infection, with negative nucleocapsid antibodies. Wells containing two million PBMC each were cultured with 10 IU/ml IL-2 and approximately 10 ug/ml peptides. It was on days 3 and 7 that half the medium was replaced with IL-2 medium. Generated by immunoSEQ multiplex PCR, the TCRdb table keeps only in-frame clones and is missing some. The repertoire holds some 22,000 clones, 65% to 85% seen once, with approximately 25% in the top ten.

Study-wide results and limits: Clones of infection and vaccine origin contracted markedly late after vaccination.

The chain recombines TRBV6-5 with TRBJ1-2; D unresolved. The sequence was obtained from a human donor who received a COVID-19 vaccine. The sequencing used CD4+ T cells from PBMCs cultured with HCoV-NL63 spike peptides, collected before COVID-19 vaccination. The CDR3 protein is CASSIKWESNYGYTF. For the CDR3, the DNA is TGTGCCAGCAGTATAAAATGGGAGTCTAACTATGGCTACACCTTC.